This T cell receptor (beta chain) was found in a study of T cells in Graves' hyperthyroidism and ophthalmopathy. As for the study in general: Specimen type is peripheral blood, collected at initial diagnosis prior to any treatment. Study observations and caveats: Clonotypes that were expanded in thyroid above 0.001 mostly appeared in blood too.

The investigators amplified TCR beta CDR3 regions from RNA transcripts. Using the HTBI primer set, a first-round RT-PCR was run on the TCR CDR3. A single record per CDR3 protein comes from TCRdb applying MiXCR to the multiplex PCR reads. The data contain almost 600,000 distinct CDR3 sequences, over 11% of them singletons. There are 14 residues in the CDR3. The V gene's germline CDR1 is LNHDA and CDR2 SQIVND (reference sequence). The V and J ends lost 5 bases and 8 bases, in that order; junction bases with no gene match: 8. In the case of this clonotype: What it binds is unknown.

J is TRBJ2-1 and V is TRBV19; the match to TRBD1 covers 8 bases. The source material was blood. This TCR came from a woman in her 30s with Graves' hyperthyroidism that later progressed to Graves' ophthalmopathy. In DNA, the CDR3 is TGTGCCAGTAGTCCAACTCAGGACAGGGATGAGCAGTTCTTC. Translation gives CASSPTQDRDEQFF.